This T cell receptor (beta chain) came from a study of blood T cell repertoires in COVID-19. About the research overall: PBMCs, B-cell-depleted T cells, or T cells provided the cDNA or gDNA that made up the material.

This clone has a handful of counts. The CDR3 runs to 13 residues. Germline loops: CDR1 GTSNPN, CDR2 SVGIG (reference sequence). V was trimmed by 1 base and J by 2 bases, leaving 8 bases between them. TCRdb keeps only in-frame clones here, not all; method: immunoSEQ multiplex PCR. This table holds 200,000 to 250,000 clones, 85% to 90% found once. The source of this sequence is a woman between 45 and 65 years old with acute COVID-19. The source material was PBMCs or T cells enriched from blood (not recorded which). The J gene is TRBJ1-2, the V gene TRBV30, with D uncertain. The CDR3 sequence is CAWSAKSNYGYTF. CDR3 DNA: TGTGCCTGGAGTGCCAAATCCAACTATGGCTACACCTTC.